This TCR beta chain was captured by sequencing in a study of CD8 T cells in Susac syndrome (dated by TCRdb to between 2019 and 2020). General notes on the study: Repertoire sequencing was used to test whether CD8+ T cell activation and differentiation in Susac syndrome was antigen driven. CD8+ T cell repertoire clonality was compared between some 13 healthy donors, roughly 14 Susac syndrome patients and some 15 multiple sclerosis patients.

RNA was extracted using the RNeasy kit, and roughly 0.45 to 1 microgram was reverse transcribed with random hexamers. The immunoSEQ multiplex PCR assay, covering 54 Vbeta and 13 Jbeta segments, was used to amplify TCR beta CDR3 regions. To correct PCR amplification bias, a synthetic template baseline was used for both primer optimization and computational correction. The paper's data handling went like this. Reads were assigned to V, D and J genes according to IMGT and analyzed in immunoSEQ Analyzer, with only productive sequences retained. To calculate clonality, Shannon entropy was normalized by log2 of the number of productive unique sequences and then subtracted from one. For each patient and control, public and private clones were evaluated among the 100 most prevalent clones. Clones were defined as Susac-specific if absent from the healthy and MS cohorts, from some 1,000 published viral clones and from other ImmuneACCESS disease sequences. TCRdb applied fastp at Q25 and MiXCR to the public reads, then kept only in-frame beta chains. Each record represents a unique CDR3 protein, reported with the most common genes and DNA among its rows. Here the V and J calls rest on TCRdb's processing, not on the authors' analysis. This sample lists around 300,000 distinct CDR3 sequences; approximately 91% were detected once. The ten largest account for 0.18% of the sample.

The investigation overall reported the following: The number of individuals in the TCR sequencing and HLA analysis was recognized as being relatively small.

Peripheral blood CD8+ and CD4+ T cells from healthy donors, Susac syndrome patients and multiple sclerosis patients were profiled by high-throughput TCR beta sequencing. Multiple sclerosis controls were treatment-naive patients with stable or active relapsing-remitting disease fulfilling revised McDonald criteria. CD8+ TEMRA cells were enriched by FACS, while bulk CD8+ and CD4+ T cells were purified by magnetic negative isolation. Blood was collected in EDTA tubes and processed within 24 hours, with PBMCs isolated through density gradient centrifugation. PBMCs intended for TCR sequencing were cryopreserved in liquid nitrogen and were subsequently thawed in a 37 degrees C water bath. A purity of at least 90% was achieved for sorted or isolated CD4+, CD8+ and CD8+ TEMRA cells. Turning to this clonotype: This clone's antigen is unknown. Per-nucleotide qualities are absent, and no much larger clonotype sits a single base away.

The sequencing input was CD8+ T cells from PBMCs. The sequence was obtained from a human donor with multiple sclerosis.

The CDR3 amino acid sequence is: CASSLGFRDRGYTF. The base sequence is TGTGCCAGCAGCTTGGGTTTCCGGGACAGAGGCTACACCTTC. The chain is made from TRBV5-4 and TRBJ1-2, and TRBD1 aligns with 7 junction nucleotides. The CDR3 has 14 amino acids, counting the end cysteine and phenylalanine. The sequence is cut down to CDR3 DNA, 42 bases in frame from base 1. After removal of 0 bases from V and 8 bases from J, the junction retains 7 bases not matched to a gene. In the germline V gene (reference sequence), CDR1 corresponds to SGHNT and CDR2 to YYREEE.